Presented here are 26 T cell receptor beta chains from one specimen sequenced in a study of shared clonotypes between healthy human individuals. The method was immunoSEQ multiplex PCR; TCRdb's version includes in-frame clones alone and lacks a portion of them. The sample has over a million clones; roughly 96% are singletons. Sequencing was carried out using naive CD4+ T cells sorted from blood. Regarding subset: CD45RA+ positively selected. The origin of the receptors is a man aged 25-40 years in good health.

The chain recombines TRBV2 with TRBJ2-7; D is unresolved. This CDR3 is built from 14 residues. CDR1 and CDR2 from the germline V gene are SNHLY and FYNNEI. Trimming removed 1 base at V and 3 bases at J, with 10 bases between. This CDR3 is CASSEGYSLYEQYF. CDR3 nucleotides: TGTGCCAGCAGTGAAGGCTATTCCCTCTACGAGCAGTACTTC.

This clone appeared once. The chain links TRBV5-1 to TRBJ2-1, with 7 bases aligning to TRBD2. Trimming at V came to 0 bases and at J to 10 bases, leaving 13 bases not matched to a gene. The CDR3 is 16 amino acids. CDR1 and CDR2 (germline): SGHRS, YFSETQ. In nucleotides, the CDR3 is TGCGCCAGCAGCTTGGGTATTGGGCGGGAGCCTTTCGAGCAGTTCTTC. This encodes CASSLGIGREPFEQFF.

To note about this clone: The same CDR3 is also encoded by other DNA sequences in this sample. The V call is TRBV29-1, the J call TRBJ2-5; D perhaps matches TRBD2 (5 bases). There are 11 residues in the CDR3. Germline V gene lookup returns CDR1 SQVTM and CDR2 ANQGSEA. The V end was cut by 7 bases, the J end by 0 bases, with 6 bases between. The CDR3, as DNA: TGCAGCGCCGGGAACCAAGAGACCCAGTACTTC. This translates into CSAGNQETQYF. The entire variable domain, with the rest obtained from reference TRBV29-1 and TRBJ2-5, is as follows: SAVISQKPSRDICQRGTSLTIQCQVDSQVTMMFWYRQQPGQSLTLIATANQGSEATYESGFVIDKFPISRPNLTFSTLTVSNMSPEDSSIYLCSAGNQETQYFGPGTRLLVL.

The J gene is TRBJ1-2, the V gene TRBV4-1, with a possible D match to TRBD1 (5 bases). This CDR3 contains 16 residues. Trimming took 4 bases from V and 5 from J, leaving 20 bases between them. Germline V gives CDR1 MGHRA, CDR2 YSYEKL. DNA for the CDR3: TGCGCCAGCAGCCCGAACCCGGGGCCGACGGAGTATGGCTACACCTTC. Residues: CASSPNPGPTEYGYTF.

The rearrangement joins TRBV4-3 to TRBJ2-1; TRBD2 matches at 7 bases. CDR3 length: 16 residues. The ends lost 0 bases at V and 5 bases at J; junction bases unmatched: 7. Germline V CDR1 and CDR2: LGHNA, YSLEER. For the CDR3, the DNA is TGCGCCAGCAGCCAAGATGTGCCTAGCGGACACAATGAGCAGTTCTTC. It translates to CASSQDVPSGHNEQFF.

V usage is TRBV25-1 and J usage is TRBJ2-2; TRBD1 aligns across 7 bases. From germline, CDR1 is MGHDK and CDR2 SYGVNS. J gave up 0 bases and V 7 bases, and 2 bases lay outside the gene matches. The CDR3 has 14 residues. The CDR3 here is CASKGTANTGELFF. CDR3 DNA: TGTGCCAGCAAGGGGACAGCGAACACCGGGGAGCTGTTTTTT.

The gene calls are TRBV30 and TRBJ2-5; 14 bases line up with TRBD2. The CDR3 length is 20 residues. Per the germline V gene, CDR1 is GTSNPN and CDR2 is SVGIG (reference sequence). Trimming removed 2 bases from V and 2 bases from J; junction bases left unmatched: 16. The CDR3 loop is CAWSPPPGTSGSRVQETQYF. CDR3 DNA sequence: TGTGCCTGGAGTCCTCCCCCCGGGACTAGCGGGAGTAGGGTACAAGAGACCCAGTACTTC. Looking up the rest from reference TRBV30 and TRBJ2-5 gives the full variable domain: SQTIHQWPATLVQPVGSPLSLECTVEGTSNPNLYWYRQAAGRGLQLLFYSVGIGQISSEVPQNLSASRPQDRQFILSSKKLLLSDSGFYLCAWSPPPGTSGSRVQETQYFGPGTRLLVL.

The chain employs TRBV10-2 and TRBJ1-5; 11 bases are shared with TRBD1. The V gene's germline CDR1 is WSHSY and CDR2 SAAADI. V dropped 2 bases and J dropped 5; count of bases not matched to a gene: 5. The CDR3 covers 16 residues. CDR3 bases: TGCGCCAGCAGTGAGCCGGGACAGGGGGTCTATCAGCCCCAGCATTTT. Translation: CASSEPGQGVYQPQHF.

The chain is built from TRBV28 and TRBJ1-5; D is ambiguous. The CDR3 covers 13 residues. Trimming removed 7 bases from V and 7 bases from J, with 14 bases in between. The germline CDR1 and CDR2 sequences are MDHEN and SYDVKM. In nucleotides, the CDR3 is TGTGCCAGCAAAAGCCCTCCCGGACAGCCCCAGCATTTT. Amino acid sequence: CASKSPPGQPQHF.

This sequence joins TRBV18 and TRBJ2-7; 8 bases fit TRBD1. This CDR3 region has 13 residues. Per germline, CDR1 KGHSH and CDR2 LQKENI. Unmatched junction bases numbered 5, after V lost 7 bases and J lost 3 bases. CDR3: CASLQGAGYEQYF. The DNA of the CDR3 is TGTGCCAGCTTGCAGGGGGCTGGCTACGAGCAGTACTTC. The entire variable domain, with the rest obtained from reference TRBV18 and TRBJ2-7, is as follows: NAGVMQNPRHLVRRRGQEARLRCSPMKGHSHVYWYRQLPEEGLKFMVYLQKENIIDESGMPKERFSAEFPKEGPSILRIQQVVRGDSAAYFCASLQGAGYEQYFGPGTRLTVT.

The rearrangement uses TRBV10-3 and TRBJ2-1, with a possible D match to TRBD1 (6 bases). The CDR3 is 13 amino acids. Germline V lookup: CDR1 ENHRY, CDR2 SYGVKD. Trimming stripped 2 bases from V and 16 bases from J, with 18 bases between. The CDR3 reads CAISEGKGVSEFF. DNA of the CDR3: TGTGCCATCAGTGAGGGGAAGGGGGTAAGTGAATTCTTC.

This chain's CDR3 is CAWSEGTSGSYEQYF. As DNA, the CDR3 is TGTGCCTGGAGCGAAGGGACTAGCGGGAGCTACGAGCAGTACTTC. This chain connects TRBV30 to TRBJ2-7; 14 bases agree with TRBD2. V lost 3 bases, J lost 3 bases, and 4 bases stayed unmatched. The CDR3 totals 15 residues. Germline V gene sequence: CDR1 GTSNPN, CDR2 SVGIG (reference sequence).

V usage is TRBV28 and J usage is TRBJ1-5; TRBD1 is a possible D gene (5 bases). The CDR3 loop spans 16 amino acids. Trimming stripped 3 bases from V and 4 bases from J, with 16 bases between. Germline values: CDR1 MDHEN, CDR2 SYDVKM. CDR3 sequence (DNA): TGTGCCAGCAGTTTCTTGGGACGGAACAAAAATCAGCCCCAGCATTTT. It codes for CASSFLGRNKNQPQHF. The entire variable domain, with the rest obtained from reference TRBV28 and TRBJ1-5, is as follows: DVKVTQSSRYLVKRTGEKVFLECVQDMDHENMFWYRQDPGLGLRLIYFSYDVKMKEKGDIPEGYSVSREKKERFSLILESASTNQTSMYLCASSFLGRNKNQPQHFGDGTRLSIL.

The V gene is TRBV19, the J gene TRBJ2-6; D unresolved. V was trimmed by 3 bases and J by 3 bases, leaving 3 bases between them. The germline V gene encodes CDR1 LNHDA and CDR2 SQIVND (reference sequence). The CDR3 sequence is 13 residues long. The CDR3 DNA sequence: TGTGCCAGTAGTATGGATGGGGCCAACGTCCTGACTTTC. It specifies CASSMDGANVLTF. Using reference TRBV19 and TRBJ2-6 for the parts outside the CDR3, the full variable domain is DGGITQSPKYLFRKEGQNVTLSCEQNLNHDAMYWYRQDPGQGLRLIYYSQIVNDFQKGDIAEGYSVSREKKESFPLTVTSAQKNPTAFYLCASSMDGANVLTFGAGSRLTVL.

The gene calls are TRBV9 and TRBJ2-5; a possible D gene is TRBD1 (6 bases). From germline, CDR1 is SGDLS and CDR2 YYNGEE. The germline V and J ends were trimmed by 3 bases and 2 bases, with 17 bases remaining between them. The CDR3 length is 16 residues. The CDR3 here is CASSAPGTPKQETQYF. CDR3 coding DNA: TGTGCCAGCAGCGCCCCCGGGACACCAAAGCAAGAGACCCAGTACTTC.

V gene TRBV2 combines with J gene TRBJ2-7, with unresolved D. Trimming took 5 bases from V and 5 from J, leaving 16 bases between them. The germline CDR1 and CDR2 sequences are SNHLY and FYNNEI. The CDR3 has 14 amino acids. CDR3 in amino acids: CASSQDLQFDEQYF. The DNA of the CDR3 is TGTGCCAGCAGTCAAGACTTACAGTTCGACGAGCAGTACTTC.

The genes are TRBV6-1 and TRBJ2-7, with D hard to call. Germline CDR1 and CDR2: MNHNS and SASEGT. There are 15 residues in the CDR3. V lost 2 bases and J lost 0, with 11 bases in between. CDR3 DNA: TGTGCCAGCAGTGAACTGACGTGGAGCTCCTACGAGCAGTACTTC. Amino acid sequence: CASSELTWSSYEQYF.

The J gene is TRBJ1-4, the V gene TRBV9, with a tentative D call TRBD1 (5 bases). Germline loops: CDR1 SGDLS, CDR2 YYNGEE. The CDR3 runs 15 residues. Deletions cut 0 bases from V and 7 bases from J, with 13 bases between. CDR3 sequence: CASSVDPGLSEKLFF. The CDR3, as DNA: TGTGCCAGCAGCGTAGACCCGGGACTTTCTGAAAAACTGTTTTTT.

The chain combines TRBV11-3 with TRBJ2-1, with TRBD2 as a possible D gene (5 bases). Germline loops: CDR1 SGHNT, CDR2 YENEEA. V was trimmed by 5 bases and J by 11 bases, leaving 19 bases between them. This CDR3 has 14 residues. The CDR3 sequence is CASSQPRFSSQQFF. The CDR3 nucleotides are TGTGCCAGCAGCCAGCCCCGCTTTTCTAGCCAGCAGTTCTTC.

The J gene is TRBJ1-1, the V gene TRBV27, with D possibly matching TRBD1 (5 bases). Trimming removed 3 bases at V and 5 bases at J, with 16 bases between. Germline assignment: CDR1 MNHEY and CDR2 SMNVEV (reference sequence). This CDR3 contains 15 residues. The CDR3 nucleotides read TGTGCCAGCAGTTTTCTTCCGGGCAGGGATACTGAAGCTTTCTTT. This translates into CASSFLPGRDTEAFF.

This clone was detected only a few times. In the same sample, other DNA sequences code for this CDR3. The rearrangement joins TRBV18 to TRBJ1-5; D may be TRBD1 (6 bases). Germline values: CDR1 KGHSH, CDR2 LQKENI. CDR3 length: 13 residues. V was shortened by 3 bases and J by 6 bases, with 9 bases between the two germline ends. DNA of the CDR3: TGTGCCAGCTCACCGCTAGGGGGTCAGCCCCAGCATTTT. It is translated as CASSPLGGQPQHF.

The V call is TRBV7-2, the J call TRBJ2-1; 12 bases line up with TRBD2. CDR1 SGHTA and CDR2 FQGNSA come from the germline V gene. V trimming: 0 bases; J trimming: 4 bases; junction bases outside the gene matches: 7. CDR3 length equals 18 residues. The CDR3 DNA sequence: TGTGCCAGCAGCTTAGCGCATTCGGGGACTAGCGGGTACAATGAGCAGTTCTTC. Its translation is CASSLAHSGTSGYNEQFF. Full variable domain (remainder filled in from reference TRBV7-2 and TRBJ2-1): GAGVSQSPSNKVTEKGKDVELRCDPISGHTALYWYRQSLGQGLEFLIYFQGNSAPDKSGLPSDRFSAERTGGSVSTLTIQRTQQEDSAVYLCASSLAHSGTSGYNEQFFGPGTRLTVL.

The V call is TRBV5-1, the J call TRBJ1-1, with 11 positions matching TRBD1. J lost 3 bases, V lost 0 bases, and 7 bases had no gene match. The CDR3 is 17 residues long. Germline V gene data show CDR1 as SGHRS and CDR2 as YFSETQ. As DNA, the CDR3 is TGCGCCAGCAGCTTGGGGACAGGGGGCGGCGGTTACACTGAAGCTTTCTTT. Translating it yields CASSLGTGGGGYTEAFF. The whole variable domain, filled in from reference TRBV5-1 and TRBJ1-1, reads KAGVTQTPRYLIKTRGQQVTLSCSPISGHRSVSWYQQTPGQGLQFLFEYFSETQRNKGNFPGRFSGRQFSNSRSEMNVSTLELGDSALYLCASSLGTGGGGYTEAFFGQGTRLTVV.

The chain links TRBV7-6 to TRBJ2-1; D gene uncertain. Per germline, CDR1 SGHVS and CDR2 FNYEAQ. Trimming took off 5 bases at V and 7 bases at J, with 12 bases between the two ends. The CDR3 runs 13 residues. In DNA, the CDR3 is TGTGCCAGCAGCCCGCGGTCGAAGAATGAGCAGTTCTTC. Translation gives CASSPRSKNEQFF.

This clone has only one observation. The V and J genes are TRBV2 and TRBJ2-1; 12 nucleotides match TRBD2. Germline V lookup: CDR1 SNHLY, CDR2 FYNNEI. This CDR3 has 17 amino acids. Trimming took 6 bases from V and 7 from J; bases not matched to a gene: 13. The CDR3 nucleotides are TGTGCCAGCAGGGTGGGTCGACCGGGACTAGCGGGTAATGAGCAGTTCTTC. It yields the protein CASRVGRPGLAGNEQFF.

This rearrangement joins TRBV5-4 to TRBJ2-3; the match to TRBD2 covers 8 bases. V lost 3 bases and J lost 0; bases outside the gene matches: 6. There are 16 residues in the CDR3. The germline CDR1 and CDR2 sequences are SGHNT and YYREEE (reference sequence). The CDR3 loop is CASSYSGRTSTDTQYF. CDR3 sequence (DNA): TGTGCCAGCAGCTACAGCGGGAGAACTAGCACAGATACGCAGTATTTT.